This T cell receptor beta chain was captured by sequencing in a study of shared clonotypes between healthy human individuals. About the study: CD4 naive cells filled three plates per donor, CD4 memory three, CD8 naive two and CD8 memory one. Findings of the study overall: Sequencing depth was a factor that was expected to affect clonotype sharing among donors. Compared with memory subsets, naive subsets generally had larger estimated richness. Clonotypes not shared had lower generation probabilities than those common to all four donors.

Terminally differentiated effector memory CD45RA+ cells were excluded by CCR7 positive selection of CD45RO-negative cells. Clones were read by immunoSEQ multiplex PCR, and TCRdb kept only the in-frame ones, dropping some. The table lists about 590,000 clones, nearly 97% of them singletons. With regard to this clone: Its antigen remains unidentified.

The length of the CDR3 is 15 residues. The V gene's germline CDR1 is SEHNR and CDR2 FQNEAQ (reference sequence). Trimming removed 5 bases from V and 3 bases from J; junction bases left unmatched: 6. The clonotype originates from a woman in her 30s in good health. The sequenced material came from naive CD8+ T cells sorted from blood. V gene TRBV7-9 combines with J gene TRBJ1-2, with 10 bases that match TRBD1. This CDR3 is CASSEGQGGYYGYTF. The CDR3 DNA follows: TGTGCCAGCAGCGAAGGACAGGGGGGATACTATGGCTACACCTTC.